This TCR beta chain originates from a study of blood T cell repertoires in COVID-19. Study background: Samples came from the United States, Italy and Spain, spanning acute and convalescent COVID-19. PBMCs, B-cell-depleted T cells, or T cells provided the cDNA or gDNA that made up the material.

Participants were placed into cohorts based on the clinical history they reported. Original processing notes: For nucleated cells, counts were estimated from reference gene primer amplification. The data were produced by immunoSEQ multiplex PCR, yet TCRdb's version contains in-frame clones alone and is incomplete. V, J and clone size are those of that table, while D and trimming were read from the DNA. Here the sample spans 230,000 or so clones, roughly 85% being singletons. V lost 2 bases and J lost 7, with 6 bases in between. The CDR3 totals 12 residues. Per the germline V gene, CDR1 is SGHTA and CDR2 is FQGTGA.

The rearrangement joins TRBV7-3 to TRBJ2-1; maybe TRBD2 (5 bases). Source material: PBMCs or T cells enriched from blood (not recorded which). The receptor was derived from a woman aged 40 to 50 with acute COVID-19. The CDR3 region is CASSLGENEQFF. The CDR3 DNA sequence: TGTGCCAGCAGCTTAGGGGAGAATGAGCAGTTCTTC.